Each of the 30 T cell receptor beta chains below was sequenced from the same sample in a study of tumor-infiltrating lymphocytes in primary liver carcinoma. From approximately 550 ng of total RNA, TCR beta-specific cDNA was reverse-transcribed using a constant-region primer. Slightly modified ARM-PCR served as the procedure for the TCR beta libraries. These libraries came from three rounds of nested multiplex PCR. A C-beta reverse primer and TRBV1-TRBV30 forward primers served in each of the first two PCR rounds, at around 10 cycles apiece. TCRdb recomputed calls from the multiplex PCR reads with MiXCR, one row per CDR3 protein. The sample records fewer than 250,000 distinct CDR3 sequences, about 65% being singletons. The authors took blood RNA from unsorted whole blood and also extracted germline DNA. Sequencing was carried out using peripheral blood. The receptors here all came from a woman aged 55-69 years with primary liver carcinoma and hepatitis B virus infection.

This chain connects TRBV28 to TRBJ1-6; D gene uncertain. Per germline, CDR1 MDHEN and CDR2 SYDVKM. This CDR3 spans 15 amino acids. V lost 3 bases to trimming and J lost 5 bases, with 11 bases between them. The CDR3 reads CASSLGLTNNSPLHF. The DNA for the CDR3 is TGTGCCAGCAGTTTGGGTTTAACAAATAATTCACCCCTCCACTTT.

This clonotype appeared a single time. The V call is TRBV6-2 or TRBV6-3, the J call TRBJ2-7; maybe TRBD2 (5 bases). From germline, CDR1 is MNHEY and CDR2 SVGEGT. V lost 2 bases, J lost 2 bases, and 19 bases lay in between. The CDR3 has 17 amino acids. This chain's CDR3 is CASSYPIGRRGTYEQYF. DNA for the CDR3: TGTGCCAGCAGTTACCCTATAGGACGGAGAGGGACCTACGAGCAGTACTTC.

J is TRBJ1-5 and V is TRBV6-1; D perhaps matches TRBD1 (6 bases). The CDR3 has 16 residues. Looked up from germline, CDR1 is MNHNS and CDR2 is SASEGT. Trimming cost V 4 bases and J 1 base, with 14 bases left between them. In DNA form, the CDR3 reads TGTGCCAGCAGTGGGAGAGGGGGTGGGAGCAATCAGCCCCAGCATTTT. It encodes CASSGRGGGSNQPQHF.

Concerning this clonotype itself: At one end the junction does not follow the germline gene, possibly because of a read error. CDR3 DNA: TGCGGCAGCAGCGACAGCTATGGCTATACCTTC. It translates to CGSSDSYGYTF. The chain carries TRBV4-1 and TRBJ1-2; TRBD1 might be the D (5 bases). The CDR3 is made up of 11 amino acids. From germline, CDR1 is MGHRA and CDR2 YSYEKL.

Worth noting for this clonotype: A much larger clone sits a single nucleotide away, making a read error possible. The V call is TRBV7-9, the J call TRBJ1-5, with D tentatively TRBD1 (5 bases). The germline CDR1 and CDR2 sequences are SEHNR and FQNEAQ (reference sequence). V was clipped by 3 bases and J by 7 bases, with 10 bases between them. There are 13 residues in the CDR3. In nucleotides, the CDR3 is TGTGCCAGCAGCTTCGATGGGGCCCAGCCCCAGCATTTT. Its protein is CASSFDGAQPQHF.

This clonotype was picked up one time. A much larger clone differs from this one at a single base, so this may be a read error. CDR3 residues: CAGSDLADSNQPQHF. The CDR3 DNA sequence: TGTGCCGGCAGTGATTTGGCCGATAGCAATCAGCCCCAGCATTTT. The chain joins TRBV6-1 to TRBJ1-5; D is unclear. Germline V gene data show CDR1 as MNHNS and CDR2 as SASEGT. The CDR3 runs to 15 residues.

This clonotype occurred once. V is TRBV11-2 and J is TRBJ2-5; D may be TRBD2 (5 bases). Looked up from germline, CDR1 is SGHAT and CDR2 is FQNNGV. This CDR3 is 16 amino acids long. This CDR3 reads CDRSLLLAEYQETQYF. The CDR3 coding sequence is TGTGACCGCAGCTTACTGCTAGCAGAGTACCAAGAGACCCAGTACTTC.

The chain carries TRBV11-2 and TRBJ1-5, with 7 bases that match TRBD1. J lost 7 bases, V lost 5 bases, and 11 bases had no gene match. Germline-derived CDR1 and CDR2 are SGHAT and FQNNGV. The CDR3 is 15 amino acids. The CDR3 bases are TGTGCCAGCAGCGCCATGACAGGGTTCGACCAGCCCCAGCATTTT. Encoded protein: CASSAMTGFDQPQHF.

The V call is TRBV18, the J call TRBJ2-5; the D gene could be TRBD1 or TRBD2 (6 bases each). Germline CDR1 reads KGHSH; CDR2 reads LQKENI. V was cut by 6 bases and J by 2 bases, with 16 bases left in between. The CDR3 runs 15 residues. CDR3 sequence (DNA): TGTGCCAGCTCCACCCAAAAGGGGGGACAAGAGACCCAGTACTTC. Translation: CASSTQKGGQETQYF.

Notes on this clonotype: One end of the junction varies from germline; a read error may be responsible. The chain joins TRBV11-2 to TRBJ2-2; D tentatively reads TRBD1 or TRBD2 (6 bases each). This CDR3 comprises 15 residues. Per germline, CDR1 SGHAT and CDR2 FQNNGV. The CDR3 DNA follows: TGTGGCAGCAGCTTAGGAGGGACACACAACGGGGAGCTGTTTTTT. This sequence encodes CGSSLGGTHNGELFF.

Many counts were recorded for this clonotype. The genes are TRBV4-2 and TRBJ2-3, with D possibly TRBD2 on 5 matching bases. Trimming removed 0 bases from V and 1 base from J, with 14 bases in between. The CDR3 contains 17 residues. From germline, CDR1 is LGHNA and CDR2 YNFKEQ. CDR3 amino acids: CASSQDRGSGGTDTQYF. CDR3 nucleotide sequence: TGTGCCAGCAGCCAAGATAGAGGGAGCGGAGGCACAGATACGCAGTATTTT.

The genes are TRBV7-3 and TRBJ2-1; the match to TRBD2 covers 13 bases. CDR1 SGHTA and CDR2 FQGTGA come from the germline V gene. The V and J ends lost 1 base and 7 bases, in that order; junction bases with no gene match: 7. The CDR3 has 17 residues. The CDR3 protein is CASSLRSGLAGINEQFF. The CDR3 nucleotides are TGTGCCAGCAGCTTAAGATCGGGACTAGCGGGAATAAATGAGCAGTTCTTC.

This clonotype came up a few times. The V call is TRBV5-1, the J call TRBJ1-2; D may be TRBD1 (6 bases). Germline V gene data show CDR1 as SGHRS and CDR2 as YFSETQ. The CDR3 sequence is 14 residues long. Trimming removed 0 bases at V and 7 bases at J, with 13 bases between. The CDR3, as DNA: TGCGCCAGCAGCTTGGGGGACACGGAGTCTGGCTACACCTTC. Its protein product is CASSLGDTESGYTF.

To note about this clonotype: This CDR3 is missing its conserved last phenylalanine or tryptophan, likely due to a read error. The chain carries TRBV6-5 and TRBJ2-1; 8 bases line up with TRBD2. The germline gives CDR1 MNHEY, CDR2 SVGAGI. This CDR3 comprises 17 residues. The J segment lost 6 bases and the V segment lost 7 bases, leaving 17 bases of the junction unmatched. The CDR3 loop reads CASTHPLTSGRSNEQFL. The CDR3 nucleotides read TGTGCCAGCACCCATCCTCTAACAAGCGGGAGAAGCAATGAGCAGTTCCTC.

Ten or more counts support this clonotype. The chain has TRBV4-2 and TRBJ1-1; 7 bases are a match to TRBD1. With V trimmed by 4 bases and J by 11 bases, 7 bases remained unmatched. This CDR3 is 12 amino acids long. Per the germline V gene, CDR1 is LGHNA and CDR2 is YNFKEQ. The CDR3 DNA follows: TGTGCCAGCAGCCCAGGCAGGGGGAGGGCTTTCTTT. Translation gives CASSPGRGRAFF.

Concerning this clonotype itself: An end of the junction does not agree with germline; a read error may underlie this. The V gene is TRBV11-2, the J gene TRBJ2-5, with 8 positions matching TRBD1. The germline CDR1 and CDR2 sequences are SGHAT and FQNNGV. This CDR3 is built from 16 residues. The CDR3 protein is CASSLGTQGVPDTQYF. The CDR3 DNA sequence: TGTGCCAGCAGCTTAGGTACACAGGGGGTCCCAGATACCCAGTATTTC.

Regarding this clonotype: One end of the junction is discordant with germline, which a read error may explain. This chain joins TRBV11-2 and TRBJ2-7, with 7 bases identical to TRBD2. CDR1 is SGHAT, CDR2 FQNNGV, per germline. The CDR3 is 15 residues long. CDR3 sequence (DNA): TGTACCAGCAGCATAGGGGCGGGAGTCGGTTACGACCAGTACTTC. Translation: CTSSIGAGVGYDQYF.

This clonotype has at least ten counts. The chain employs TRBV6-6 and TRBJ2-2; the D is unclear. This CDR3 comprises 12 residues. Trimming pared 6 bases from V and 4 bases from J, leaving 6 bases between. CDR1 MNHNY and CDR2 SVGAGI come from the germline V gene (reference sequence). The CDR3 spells CASSPITGELFF. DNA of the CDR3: TGTGCCAGCAGCCCAATCACCGGGGAGCTGTTTTTT.

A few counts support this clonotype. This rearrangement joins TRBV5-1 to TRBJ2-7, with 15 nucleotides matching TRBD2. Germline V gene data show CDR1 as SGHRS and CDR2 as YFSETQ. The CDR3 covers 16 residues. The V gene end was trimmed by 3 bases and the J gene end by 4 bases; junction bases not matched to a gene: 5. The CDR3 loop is CASSSGLAGGQYEQYF. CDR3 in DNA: TGCGCCAGCAGCTCCGGACTAGCGGGAGGGCAGTACGAGCAGTACTTC.

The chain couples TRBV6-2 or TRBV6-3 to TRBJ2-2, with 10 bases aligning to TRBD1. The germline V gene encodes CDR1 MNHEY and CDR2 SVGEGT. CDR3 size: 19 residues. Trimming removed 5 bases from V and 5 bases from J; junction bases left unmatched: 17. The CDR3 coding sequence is TGTGCCAGCAGTGACCCTCGAACTGGGACAGGGGTTTTGACCGGGGAGCTGTTTTTT. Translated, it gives CASSDPRTGTGVLTGELFF.

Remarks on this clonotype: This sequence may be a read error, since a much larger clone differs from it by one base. The CDR3 spells CASILGLAGGRETQYF. As DNA, the CDR3 is TGTGCCAGCATCTTGGGTCTAGCGGGAGGCAGGGAGACCCAGTACTTC. The chain has TRBV5-5 and TRBJ2-5; TRBD2 aligns across 11 bases. The CDR3 spans 16 residues. Germline-derived CDR1 and CDR2 are SGHKS and YYEKEE (reference sequence).

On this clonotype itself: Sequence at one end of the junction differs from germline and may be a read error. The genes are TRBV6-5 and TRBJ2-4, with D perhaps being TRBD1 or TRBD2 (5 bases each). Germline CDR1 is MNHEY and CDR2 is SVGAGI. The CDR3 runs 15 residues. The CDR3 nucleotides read TGTGGCAGCAGTTACTCGGGGCAGGGAGCGGACATTCAGTACTTC. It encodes CGSSYSGQGADIQYF.

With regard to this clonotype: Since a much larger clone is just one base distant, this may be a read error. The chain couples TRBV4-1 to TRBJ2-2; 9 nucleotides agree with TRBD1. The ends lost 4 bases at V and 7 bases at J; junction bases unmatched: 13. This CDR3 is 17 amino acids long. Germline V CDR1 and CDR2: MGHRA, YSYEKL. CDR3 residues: CASSLRDRESDLGELFF. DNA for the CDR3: TGCGCCAGCAGCCTCCGGGACAGGGAGTCGGACCTCGGGGAGCTGTTTTTT.

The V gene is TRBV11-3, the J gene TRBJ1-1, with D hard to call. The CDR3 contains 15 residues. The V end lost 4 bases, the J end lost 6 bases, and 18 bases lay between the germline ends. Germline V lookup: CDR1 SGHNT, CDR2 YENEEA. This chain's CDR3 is CASSSPAAGASEAFF. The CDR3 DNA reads TGTGCCAGCAGCTCCCCCGCTGCAGGTGCCTCTGAAGCTTTCTTT.

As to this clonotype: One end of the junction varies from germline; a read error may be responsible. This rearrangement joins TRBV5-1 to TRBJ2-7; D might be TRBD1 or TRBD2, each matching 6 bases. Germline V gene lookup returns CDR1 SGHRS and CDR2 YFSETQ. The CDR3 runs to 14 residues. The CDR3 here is CVSSLGQGRHEQYF. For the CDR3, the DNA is TGCGTCAGCAGCTTGGGTCAGGGGAGGCACGAGCAGTACTTC.

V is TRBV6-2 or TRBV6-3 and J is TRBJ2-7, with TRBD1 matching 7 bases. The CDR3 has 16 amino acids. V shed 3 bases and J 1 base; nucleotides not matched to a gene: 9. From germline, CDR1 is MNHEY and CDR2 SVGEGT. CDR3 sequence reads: CASSYRARQGSYEQYF. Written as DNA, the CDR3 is TGTGCCAGCAGTTATCGGGCTCGACAGGGTTCCTACGAGCAGTACTTC.

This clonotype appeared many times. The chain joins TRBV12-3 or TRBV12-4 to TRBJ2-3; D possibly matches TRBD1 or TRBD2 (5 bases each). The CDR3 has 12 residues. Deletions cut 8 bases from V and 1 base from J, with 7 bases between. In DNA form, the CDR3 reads TGTGCCAGCGGGGGTGGCACAGATACGCAGTATTTT. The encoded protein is CASGGGTDTQYF.

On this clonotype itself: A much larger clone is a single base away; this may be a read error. The CDR3 DNA is TGTGCCAGCAGCCAAGGAACGGGAGTCTCATACAATGAGCAGTTCTTC. Translating gives CASSQGTGVSYNEQFF. This chain connects TRBV4-2 to TRBJ2-1; D possibly corresponds to TRBD2 (6 bases). Between the trimmed V and J ends, which lost 1 base and 4 bases, there was a span of 14 bases. The CDR3 contains 16 residues. Germline loops: CDR1 LGHNA, CDR2 YNFKEQ.

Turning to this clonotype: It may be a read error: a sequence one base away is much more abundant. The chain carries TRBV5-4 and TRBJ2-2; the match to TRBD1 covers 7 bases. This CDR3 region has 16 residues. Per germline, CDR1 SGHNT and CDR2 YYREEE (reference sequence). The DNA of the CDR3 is TGTGCCAGCAGCCCAGACAGGGACGCGAACACCGGGAAGCTGTTTTTT. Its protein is CASSPDRDANTGKLFF.

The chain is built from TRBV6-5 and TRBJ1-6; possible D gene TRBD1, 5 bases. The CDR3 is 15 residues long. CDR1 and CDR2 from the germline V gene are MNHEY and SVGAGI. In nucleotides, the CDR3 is TGTGTCAACAGTTACTCTTGGGGGTTCGATTCACCCCTCCACTTT. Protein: CVNSYSWGFDSPLHF.